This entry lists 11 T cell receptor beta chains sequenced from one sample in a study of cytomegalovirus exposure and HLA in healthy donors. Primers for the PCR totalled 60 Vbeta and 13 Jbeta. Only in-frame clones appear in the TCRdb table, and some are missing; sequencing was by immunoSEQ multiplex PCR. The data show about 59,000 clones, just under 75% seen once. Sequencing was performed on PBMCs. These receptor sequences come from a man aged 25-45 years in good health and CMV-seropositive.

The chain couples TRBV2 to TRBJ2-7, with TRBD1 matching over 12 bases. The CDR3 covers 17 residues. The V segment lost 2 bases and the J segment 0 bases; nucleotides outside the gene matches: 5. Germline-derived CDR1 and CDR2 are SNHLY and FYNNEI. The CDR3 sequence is CASSERDRGPSSYEQYF. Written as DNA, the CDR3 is TGTGCCAGCAGTGAAAGGGACAGGGGGCCCAGCTCCTACGAGCAGTACTTC.

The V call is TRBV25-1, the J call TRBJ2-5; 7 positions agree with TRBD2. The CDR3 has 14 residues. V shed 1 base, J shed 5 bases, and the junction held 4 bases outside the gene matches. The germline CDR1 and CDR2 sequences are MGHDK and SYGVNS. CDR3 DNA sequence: TGTGCCAGCAGTGAATGGGGGGGGAGGGAGACCCAGTACTTC. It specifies CASSEWGGRETQYF.

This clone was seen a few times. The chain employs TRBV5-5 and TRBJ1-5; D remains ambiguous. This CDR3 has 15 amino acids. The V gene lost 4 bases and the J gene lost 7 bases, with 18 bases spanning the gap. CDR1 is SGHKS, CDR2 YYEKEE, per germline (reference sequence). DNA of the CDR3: TGTGCCAGCAGCCCCACTCAAGGCGGGTACCAGCCCCAGCATTTT. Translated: CASSPTQGGYQPQHF. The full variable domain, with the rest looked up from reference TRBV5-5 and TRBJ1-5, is DAGVTQSPTHLIKTRGQQVTLRCSPISGHKSVSWYQQVLGQGPQFIFQYYEKEERGRGNFPDRFSARQFPNYSSELNVNALLLGDSALYLCASSPTQGGYQPQHFGDGTRLSIL.

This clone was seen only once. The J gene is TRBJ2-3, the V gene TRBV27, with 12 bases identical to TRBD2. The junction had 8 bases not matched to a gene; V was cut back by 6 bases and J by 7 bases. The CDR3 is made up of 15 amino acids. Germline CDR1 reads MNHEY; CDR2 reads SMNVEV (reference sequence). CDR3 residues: CASSLLAGGPNTQYF. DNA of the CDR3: TGTGCCAGCAGCCTCCTAGCGGGGGGGCCTAATACGCAGTATTTT.

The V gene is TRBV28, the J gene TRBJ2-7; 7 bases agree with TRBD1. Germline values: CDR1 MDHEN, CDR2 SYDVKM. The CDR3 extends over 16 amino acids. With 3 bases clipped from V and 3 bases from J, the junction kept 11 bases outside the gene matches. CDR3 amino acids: CASSFPLLGTDYEQYF. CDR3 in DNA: TGTGCCAGCAGTTTTCCCCTCCTCGGGACAGACTACGAGCAGTACTTC.

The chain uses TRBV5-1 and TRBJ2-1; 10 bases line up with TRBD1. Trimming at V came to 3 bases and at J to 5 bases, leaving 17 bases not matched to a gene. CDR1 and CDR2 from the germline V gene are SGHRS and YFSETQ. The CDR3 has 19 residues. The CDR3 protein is CASSSQPHRAGTGDNEQFF. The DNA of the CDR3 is TGCGCCAGCAGCTCTCAGCCCCACCGCGCCGGGACAGGGGACAATGAGCAGTTCTTC. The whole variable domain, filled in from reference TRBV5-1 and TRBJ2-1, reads KAGVTQTPRYLIKTRGQQVTLSCSPISGHRSVSWYQQTPGQGLQFLFEYFSETQRNKGNFPGRFSGRQFSNSRSEMNVSTLELGDSALYLCASSSQPHRAGTGDNEQFFGPGTRLTVL.

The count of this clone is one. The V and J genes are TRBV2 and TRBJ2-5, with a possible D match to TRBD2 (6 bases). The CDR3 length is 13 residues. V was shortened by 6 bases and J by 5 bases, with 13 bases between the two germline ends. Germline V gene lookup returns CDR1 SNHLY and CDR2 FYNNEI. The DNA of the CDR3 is TGTGCCAGCAGGGAGGAGGGTTCGGAGACCCAGTACTTC. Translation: CASREEGSETQYF.

Written as DNA, the CDR3 is TGTGCCAGCTCAGTGGACAGGGTAAAGAACACTGAAGCTTTCTTT. This translates into CASSVDRVKNTEAFF. The chain combines TRBV18 with TRBJ1-1; 8 bases line up with TRBD1. From germline, CDR1 is KGHSH and CDR2 LQKENI. The J segment lost 1 base and the V segment lost 5 bases, leaving 6 bases of the junction unmatched. The CDR3 is made up of 15 amino acids.

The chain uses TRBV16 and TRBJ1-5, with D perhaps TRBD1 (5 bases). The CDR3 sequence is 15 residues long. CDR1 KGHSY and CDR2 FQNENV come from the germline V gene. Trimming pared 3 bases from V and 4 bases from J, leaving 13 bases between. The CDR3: CASSHRGAVNQPQHF. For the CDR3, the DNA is TGTGCCAGCAGCCATAGGGGTGCGGTGAATCAGCCCCAGCATTTT. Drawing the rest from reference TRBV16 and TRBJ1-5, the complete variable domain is GEEVAQTPKHLVRGEGQKAKLYCAPIKGHSYVFWYQQVLKNEFKFLISFQNENVFDETGMPKERFSAKCLPNSPCSLEIQATKLEDSAVYFCASSHRGAVNQPQHFGDGTRLSIL.

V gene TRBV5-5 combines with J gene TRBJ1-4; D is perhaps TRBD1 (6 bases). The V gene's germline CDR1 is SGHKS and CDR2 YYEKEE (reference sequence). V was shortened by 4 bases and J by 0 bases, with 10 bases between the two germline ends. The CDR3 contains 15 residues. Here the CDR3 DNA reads TGTGCCAGCAGCCTGTGGACAGCAACTAATGAAAAACTGTTTTTT. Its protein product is CASSLWTATNEKLFF.

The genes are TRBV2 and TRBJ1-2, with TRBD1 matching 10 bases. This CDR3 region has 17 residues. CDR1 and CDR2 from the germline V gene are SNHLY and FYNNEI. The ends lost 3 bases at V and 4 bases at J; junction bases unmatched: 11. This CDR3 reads CASSDGRQGAPPYGYTF. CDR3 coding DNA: TGTGCCAGCAGTGACGGCAGACAGGGGGCACCCCCCTATGGCTACACCTTC. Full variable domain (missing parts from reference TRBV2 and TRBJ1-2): EPEVTQTPSHQVTQMGQEVILRCVPISNHLYFYWYRQILGQKVEFLVSFYNNEISEKSEIFDDQFSVERPDGSNFTLKIRSTKLEDSAMYFCASSDGRQGAPPYGYTFGSGTRLTVV.